This TCR beta chain was sequenced during a study of T cells in Graves' hyperthyroidism and ophthalmopathy. Study information: It was at initial diagnosis, before any treatment, that peripheral blood was collected.

This clonotype was counted ten times or more. Germline V gene sequence: CDR1 KGHSH, CDR2 LQKENI. Trimming left V 5 bases short and J 5 bases short, with 13 bases between. The CDR3 spans 13 residues. Researchers amplified the TCR beta CDR3 regions from RNA transcripts. First-round RT-PCR targeting the TCR CDR3 was performed with the HTBI primer set. TCRdb fed the multiplex PCR reads into MiXCR, producing one record per CDR3 protein. The table has 300,000 to 400,000 distinct CDR3 sequences, 14% seen once. This TCR was sampled from a woman aged 25 to 45 with Graves' ophthalmopathy. Sequenced: blood. The chain couples TRBV18 to TRBJ2-7, with no clear D. CDR3 in DNA: TGTGCCAGCTCAACGGCTACCGTAGACGAGCAGTACTTC. Its protein product is CASSTATVDEQYF. The full variable domain, completed using reference TRBV18 and TRBJ2-7, is NAGVMQNPRHLVRRRGQEARLRCSPMKGHSHVYWYRQLPEEGLKFMVYLQKENIIDESGMPKERFSAEFPKEGPSILRIQQVVRGDSAAYFCASSTATVDEQYFGPGTRLTVT.